The subject of this entry is one T cell receptor beta chain. Antigen unknown. CDR3 length: 14 amino acids. Germline-derived CDR1 and CDR2 are MNHNS and SASEGT. V was shortened by 3 bases and J by 3 bases, with 12 bases between the two germline ends. This specimen comes from a study of Graves' ophthalmopathy and Graves' hyperthyroidism. Study-wide results and caveats: Using 13 signatures, a model distinguished ophthalmopathy from stable hyperthyroidism, reaching roughly 90% sensitivity and approximately 84% specificity. Clonotypes were expanded in thyroid at above 0.001 frequency, and most also appeared in blood.

As the template, RNA transcripts were used to amplify TCR beta CDR3 regions. A first-round RT-PCR used HTBI primers, followed by a second-round multiplex PCR. Each CDR3 protein gets one entry after TCRdb re-called the multiplex PCR reads with MiXCR. The table records under 200,000 distinct CDR3 sequences, approximately 40% of them present only once. The sequenced sample was peripheral blood. The sequence was collected from a middle-aged woman with Graves' ophthalmopathy. The chain joins TRBV6-1 to TRBJ2-7; D possibly corresponds to TRBD1 (6 bases). CDR3 sequence: CASSDQGFIYEQYF. CDR3 nucleotides: TGTGCCAGCAGTGATCAGGGGTTCATCTACGAGCAGTACTTC.